The clone carrying this TCR beta chain occurred a few times. Individual cDNA molecules received unique molecular identifiers during library preparation. TCRdb reanalysed the 5' RACE reads using MiXCR and keeps one entry per CDR3 protein. The data contain about 25,000 distinct CDR3 sequences, 5.5% of them singletons. The data originate from a study of early T cells in non-severe SARS-CoV-2 infection. CDR1 is SGHVS, CDR2 FNYEAQ, per germline. V was pared by 8 bases and J by 0 bases, with 16 bases between. The CDR3 runs 15 residues. The source is an adult who was a healthcare worker with PCR-confirmed SARS-CoV-2 infection or an uninfected control (not recorded which). The sample comprised whole blood. The rearrangement uses TRBV7-6 and TRBJ1-2, with D possibly matching TRBD1 (6 bases). The CDR3 DNA reads as TGTGCCAGCCCTCCAGGGGTCCCCACTAACTATGGCTACACCTTC. This translates into CASPPGVPTNYGYTF.